This T cell receptor (beta chain) was sequenced during a study of OX40 agonist ivuxolimab in advanced cancers. The wider study: The diagnoses of dose-escalation patients were hepatocellular carcinoma, melanoma, renal cell or head and neck cancer. Eligibility rules accepted prior anti-PD-1, anti-PD-L1 or anti-CTLA-4 therapy, and 35% to 40% had some. Whole-study results and caveats: Circulating CD4+ and CD8+ T cells showed clonal expansion by week 6 at 0.1 to 3.0 mg/kg.

Patients who had autoimmune disease history or got systemic immunosuppression were left out. The CDR3 covers 14 residues. The germline gives CDR1 SGHRS, CDR2 YFSETQ. With V trimmed by 7 bases and J by 1 base, 5 bases remained unmatched. Notes on this clone: Its antigen is currently unknown.

Generated by immunoSEQ multiplex PCR, the TCRdb table keeps only in-frame clones and is missing some. The sample has approximately 86,000 clones; approximately 90% are singletons. Sequenced material: CD4+ or CD8+ T cells sorted from blood, taken in a trial of the OX40 agonist ivuxolimab. The receptor comes from an adult with an advanced solid tumor such as melanoma, head and neck, liver or kidney cancer. The chain employs TRBV5-1 and TRBJ2-7; 10 nucleotides agree with TRBD1. DNA for the CDR3: TGCGCCAGCTCCGGACAGGGGGGGTCCTACGAGCAGTACTTC. Its protein product is CASSGQGGSYEQYF.